Here is one TCR beta chain with its context. CDR1 and CDR2 from the germline V gene are SQVTM and ANQGSEA. The CDR3 sequence is 14 residues long. Trimming pared 4 bases from V and 2 bases from J, leaving 12 bases between. Produced via immunoSEQ multiplex PCR; TCRdb's table is partial and in-frame only. The sample shows roughly 410,000 clones, over 90% of them seen only once. These data originate in a study of shared T cell receptors in the human thymus. The receptor's source is a human donor. The sequenced sample was thymocytes. The chain carries TRBV29-1 and TRBJ1-5; tentatively, D is TRBD1 (6 bases). This CDR3 is CSVGVRGGNQPQHF. In DNA form, the CDR3 reads TGCAGCGTTGGGGTCAGGGGAGGCAATCAGCCCCAGCATTTT.